This T cell receptor (beta chain) comes out of a study of control samples from healthy donors and cancer patients. Germline lookup yields CDR1 GTSNPN and CDR2 SVGIG (reference sequence). The V gene lost 2 bases and the J gene lost 1 base, with 6 bases spanning the gap. This CDR3 is built from 13 residues. TCRdb's copy holds only in-frame clones and misses some; the assay was immunoSEQ multiplex PCR. The sample has some 100,000 clones, around 90% seen once; the top ten hold about 3%. Sequenced material: blood. This TCR was recovered from a human donor in good health. The donor label of this sample is uncertain. The chain has TRBV30 and TRBJ1-5; D remains unclear. Here the CDR3 reads CAWSSQSNQPQHF. The CDR3 DNA follows: TGTGCCTGGAGTAGCCAGAGCAATCAGCCCCAGCATTTT.